This entry describes one TCR beta chain. These data are taken from a study of blood T cell repertoires in COVID-19. The wider study: Researchers got acute and convalescent COVID-19 samples from the United States, Italy and Spain.

Authors' analysis steps: By means of reference gene primer amplification, nucleated cell counts were estimated. Libraries were prepared by immunoSEQ multiplex PCR; TCRdb keeps only in-frame clonotypes and omits some of them. V, J and clone size are those of that table, while D and trimming were read from the DNA. The sample lists 300,000 to 350,000 clones, about nine tenths occurring once. The sequencing sample was made of peripheral blood. This TCR came from a woman between 25 and 40 years old with COVID-19, enrolled during active disease.

CDR3 in amino acids: CASSNPFRGRGEQYF. CDR3 in DNA: TGTGCCAGCAGCAACCCCTTCAGAGGGAGGGGTGAGCAGTACTTC. The rearrangement joins TRBV28 to TRBJ2-7; 7 nucleotides align to TRBD2. V trimming: 6 bases; J trimming: 7 bases; junction bases outside the gene matches: 15. Per germline, CDR1 MDHEN and CDR2 SYDVKM. This CDR3 contains 15 residues. Full variable domain (outside the CDR3, taken from reference TRBV28 and TRBJ2-7): DVKVTQSSRYLVKRTGEKVFLECVQDMDHENMFWYRQDPGLGLRLIYFSYDVKMKEKGDIPEGYSVSREKKERFSLILESASTNQTSMYLCASSNPFRGRGEQYFGPGTRLTVT.